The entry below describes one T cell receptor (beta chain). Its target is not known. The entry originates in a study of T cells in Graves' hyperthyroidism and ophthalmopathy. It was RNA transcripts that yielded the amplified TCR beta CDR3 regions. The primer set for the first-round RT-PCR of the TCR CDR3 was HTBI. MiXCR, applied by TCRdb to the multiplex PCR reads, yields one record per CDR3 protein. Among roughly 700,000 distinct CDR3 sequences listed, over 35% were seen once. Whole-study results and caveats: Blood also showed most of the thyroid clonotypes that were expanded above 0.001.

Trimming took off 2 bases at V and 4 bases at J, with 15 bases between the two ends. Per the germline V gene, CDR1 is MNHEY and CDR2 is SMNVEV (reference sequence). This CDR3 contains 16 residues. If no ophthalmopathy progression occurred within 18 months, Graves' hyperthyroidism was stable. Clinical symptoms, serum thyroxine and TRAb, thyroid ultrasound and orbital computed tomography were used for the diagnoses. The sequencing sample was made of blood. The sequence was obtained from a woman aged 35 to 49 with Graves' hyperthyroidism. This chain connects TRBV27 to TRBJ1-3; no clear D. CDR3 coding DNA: TGTGCCAGCAGTTTAACTGGGTGGGGTTCCGGAAACACCATATATTTT. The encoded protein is CASSLTGWGSGNTIYF.